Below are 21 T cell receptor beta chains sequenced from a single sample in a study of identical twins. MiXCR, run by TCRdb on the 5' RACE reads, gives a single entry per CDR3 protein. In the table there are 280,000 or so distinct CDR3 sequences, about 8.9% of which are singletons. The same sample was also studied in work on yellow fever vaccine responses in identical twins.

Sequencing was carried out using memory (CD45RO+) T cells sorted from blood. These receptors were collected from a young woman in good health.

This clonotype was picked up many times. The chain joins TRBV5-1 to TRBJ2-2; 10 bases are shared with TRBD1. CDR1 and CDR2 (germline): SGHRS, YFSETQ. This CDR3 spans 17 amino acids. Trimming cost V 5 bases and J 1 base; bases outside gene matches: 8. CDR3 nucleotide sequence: TGCGCCAGCAGACTGGACAGGGGGATTAAGAACACCGGGGAGCTGTTTTTT. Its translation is CASRLDRGIKNTGELFF.

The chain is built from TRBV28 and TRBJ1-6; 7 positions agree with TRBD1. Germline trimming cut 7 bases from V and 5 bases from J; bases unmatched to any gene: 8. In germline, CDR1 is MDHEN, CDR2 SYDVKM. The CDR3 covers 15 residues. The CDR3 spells CASNREQGNNSPLHF. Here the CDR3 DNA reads TGTGCCAGCAACCGAGAACAGGGGAATAATTCACCCCTCCACTTT.

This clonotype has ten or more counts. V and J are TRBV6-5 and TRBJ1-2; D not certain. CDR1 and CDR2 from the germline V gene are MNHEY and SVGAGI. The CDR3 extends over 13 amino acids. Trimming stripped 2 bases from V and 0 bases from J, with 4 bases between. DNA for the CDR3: TGTGCCAGCAGTTACGACACTAACTATGGCTACACCTTC. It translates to CASSYDTNYGYTF.

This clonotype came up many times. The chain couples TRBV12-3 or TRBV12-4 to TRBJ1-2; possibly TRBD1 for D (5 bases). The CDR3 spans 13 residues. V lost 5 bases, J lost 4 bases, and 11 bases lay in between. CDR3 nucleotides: TGTGCCAGCAGTCACGACAGAACCTATGGCTACACCTTC. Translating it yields CASSHDRTYGYTF.

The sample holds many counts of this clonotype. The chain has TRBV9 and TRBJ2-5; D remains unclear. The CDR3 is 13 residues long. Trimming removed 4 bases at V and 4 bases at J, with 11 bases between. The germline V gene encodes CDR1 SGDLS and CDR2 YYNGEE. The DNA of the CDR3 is TGTGCCAGCAGCCCCCAGAAGGGAGAGACCCAGTACTTC. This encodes CASSPQKGETQYF.

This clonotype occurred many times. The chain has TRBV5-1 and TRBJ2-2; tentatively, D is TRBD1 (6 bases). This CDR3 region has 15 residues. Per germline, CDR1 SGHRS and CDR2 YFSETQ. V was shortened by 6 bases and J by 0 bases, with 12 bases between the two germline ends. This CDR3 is CASNLGHPNTGELFF. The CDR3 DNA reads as TGCGCCAGCAACCTGGGACACCCGAACACCGGGGAGCTGTTTTTT. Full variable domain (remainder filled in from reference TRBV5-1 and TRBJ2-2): KAGVTQTPRYLIKTRGQQVTLSCSPISGHRSVSWYQQTPGQGLQFLFEYFSETQRNKGNFPGRFSGRQFSNSRSEMNVSTLELGDSALYLCASNLGHPNTGELFFGEGSRLTVL.

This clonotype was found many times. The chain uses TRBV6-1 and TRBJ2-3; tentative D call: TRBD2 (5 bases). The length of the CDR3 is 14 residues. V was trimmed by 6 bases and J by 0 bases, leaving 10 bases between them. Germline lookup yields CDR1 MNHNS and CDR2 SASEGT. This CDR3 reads CASRVAFSTDTQYF. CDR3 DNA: TGTGCCAGCAGGGTAGCGTTTAGCACAGATACGCAGTATTTT.

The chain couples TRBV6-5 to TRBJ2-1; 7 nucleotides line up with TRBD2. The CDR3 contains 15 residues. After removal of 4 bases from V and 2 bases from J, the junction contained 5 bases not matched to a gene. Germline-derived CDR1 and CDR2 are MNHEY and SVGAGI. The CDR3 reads CASSSAGRAYNEQFF. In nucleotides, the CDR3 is TGTGCCAGCAGTTCAGCGGGGAGAGCCTACAATGAGCAGTTCTTC.

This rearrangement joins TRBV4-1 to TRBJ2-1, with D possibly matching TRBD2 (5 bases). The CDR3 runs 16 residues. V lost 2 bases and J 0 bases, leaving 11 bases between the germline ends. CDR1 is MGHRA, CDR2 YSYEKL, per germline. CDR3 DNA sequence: TGCGCCAGCAGCCAACCTACTAGAAGCTCCTACAATGAGCAGTTCTTC. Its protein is CASSQPTRSSYNEQFF.

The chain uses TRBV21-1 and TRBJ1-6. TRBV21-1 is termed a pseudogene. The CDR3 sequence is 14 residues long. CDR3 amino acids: CASSPVDSYSPLHF. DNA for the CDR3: TGTGCCAGCAGCCCCGTCGACTCCTACTCACCCCTCCACTTT.

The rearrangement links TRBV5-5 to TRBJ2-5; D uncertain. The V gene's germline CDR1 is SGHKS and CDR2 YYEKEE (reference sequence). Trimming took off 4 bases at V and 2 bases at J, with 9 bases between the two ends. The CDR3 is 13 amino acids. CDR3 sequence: CASSLWEQETQYF. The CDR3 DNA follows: TGTGCCAGCAGCCTATGGGAACAAGAGACCCAGTACTTC.

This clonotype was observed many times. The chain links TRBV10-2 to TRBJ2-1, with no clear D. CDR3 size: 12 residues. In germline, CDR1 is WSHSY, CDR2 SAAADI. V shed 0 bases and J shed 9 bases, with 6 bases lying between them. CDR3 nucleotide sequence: TGCGCCAGCAGTGAGTCAAAGGGTGAGCAGTTCTTC. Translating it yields CASSESKGEQFF.

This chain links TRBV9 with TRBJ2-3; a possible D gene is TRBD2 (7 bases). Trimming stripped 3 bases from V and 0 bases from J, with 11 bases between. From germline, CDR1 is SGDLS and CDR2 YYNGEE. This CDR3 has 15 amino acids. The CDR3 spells CASSAGGPSTDTQYF. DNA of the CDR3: TGTGCCAGCAGCGCGGGGGGCCCCAGCACAGATACGCAGTATTTT.

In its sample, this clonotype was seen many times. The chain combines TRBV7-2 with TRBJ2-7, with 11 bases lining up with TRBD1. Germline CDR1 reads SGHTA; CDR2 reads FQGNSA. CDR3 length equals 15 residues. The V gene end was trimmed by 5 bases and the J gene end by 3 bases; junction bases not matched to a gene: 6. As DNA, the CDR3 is TGTGCCAGCAGCGTAGGACAGGGGGCGGTCTACGAGCAGTACTTC. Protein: CASSVGQGAVYEQYF.

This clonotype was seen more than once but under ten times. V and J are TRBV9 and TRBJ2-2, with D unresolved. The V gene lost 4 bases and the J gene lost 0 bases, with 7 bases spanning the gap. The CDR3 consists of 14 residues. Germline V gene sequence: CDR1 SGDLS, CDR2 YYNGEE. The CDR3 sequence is CASSTHANTGELFF. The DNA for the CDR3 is TGTGCCAGCAGCACCCACGCGAACACCGGGGAGCTGTTTTTT. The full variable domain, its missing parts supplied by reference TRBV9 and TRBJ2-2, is DSGVTQTPKHLITATGQRVTLRCSPRSGDLSVYWYQQSLDQGLQFLIQYYNGEERAKGNILERFSAQQFPDLHSELNLSSLELGDSALYFCASSTHANTGELFFGEGSRLTVL.

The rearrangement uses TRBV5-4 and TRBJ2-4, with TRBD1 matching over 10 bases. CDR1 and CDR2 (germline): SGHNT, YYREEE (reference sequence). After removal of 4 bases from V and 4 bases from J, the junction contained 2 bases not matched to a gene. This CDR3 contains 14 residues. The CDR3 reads CASSVGQGKNIQYF. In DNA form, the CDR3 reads TGTGCCAGCAGCGTGGGACAGGGGAAAAACATTCAGTACTTC.

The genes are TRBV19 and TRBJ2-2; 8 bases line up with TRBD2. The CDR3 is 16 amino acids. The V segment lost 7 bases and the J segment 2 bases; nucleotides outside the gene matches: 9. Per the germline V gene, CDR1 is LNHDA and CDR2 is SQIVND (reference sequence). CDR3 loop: CASILTSAFNTGELFF. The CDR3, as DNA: TGTGCCAGTATTTTGACTAGCGCGTTTAACACCGGGGAGCTGTTTTTT.

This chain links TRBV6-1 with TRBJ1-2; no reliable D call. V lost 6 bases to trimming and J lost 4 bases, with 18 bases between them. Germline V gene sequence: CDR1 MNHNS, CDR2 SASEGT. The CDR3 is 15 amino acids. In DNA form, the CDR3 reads TGTGCCAGCAGAAAAGACATTCAAAGAGCCTATGGCTACACCTTC. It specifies CASRKDIQRAYGYTF.

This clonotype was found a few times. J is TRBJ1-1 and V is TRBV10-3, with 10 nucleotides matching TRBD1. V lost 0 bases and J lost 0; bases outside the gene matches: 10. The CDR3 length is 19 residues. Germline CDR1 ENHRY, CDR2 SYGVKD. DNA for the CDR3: TGTGCCATCAGTGAGTCCCCTTTTGGGACAGGGGAAATGAACACTGAAGCTTTCTTT. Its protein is CAISESPFGTGEMNTEAFF.

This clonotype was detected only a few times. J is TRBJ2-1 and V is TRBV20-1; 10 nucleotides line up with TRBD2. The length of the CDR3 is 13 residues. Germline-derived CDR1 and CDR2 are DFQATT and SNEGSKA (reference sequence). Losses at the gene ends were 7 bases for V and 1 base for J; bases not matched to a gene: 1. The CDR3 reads CSELAGSYNEQFF. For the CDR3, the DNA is TGCAGTGAACTAGCGGGATCCTACAATGAGCAGTTCTTC.

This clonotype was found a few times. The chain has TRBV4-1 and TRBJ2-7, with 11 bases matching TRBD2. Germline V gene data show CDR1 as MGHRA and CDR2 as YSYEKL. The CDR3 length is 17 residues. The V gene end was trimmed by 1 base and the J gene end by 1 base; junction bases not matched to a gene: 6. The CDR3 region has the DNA TGCGCCAGCAGCCAAGCGCCCACTAGCGGGGGTTCCTACGAGCAGTACTTC. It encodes CASSQAPTSGGSYEQYF.